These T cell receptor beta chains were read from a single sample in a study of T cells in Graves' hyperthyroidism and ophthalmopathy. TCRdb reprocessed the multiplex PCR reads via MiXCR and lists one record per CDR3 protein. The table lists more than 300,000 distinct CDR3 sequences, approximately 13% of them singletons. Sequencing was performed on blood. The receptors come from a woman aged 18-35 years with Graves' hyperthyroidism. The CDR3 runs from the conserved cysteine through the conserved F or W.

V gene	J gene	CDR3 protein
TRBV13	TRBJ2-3	CASSLRLGAGESDTQYF
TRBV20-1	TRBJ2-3	CSAGPGDTQYF
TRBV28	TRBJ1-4	CASSSPSEAKIWSEKLFF
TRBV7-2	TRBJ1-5	CASSRGQLGNQPQHF
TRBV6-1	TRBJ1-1	CASSLLGATEAFF
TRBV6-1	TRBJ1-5	CASRPIRHQPQHF
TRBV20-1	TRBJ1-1	CSAMGGNTEAFF
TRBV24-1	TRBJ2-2	CATSDSAGELFF
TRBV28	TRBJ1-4	CASRGGQGKNEKLFF
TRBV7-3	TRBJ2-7	CASSFQGHEQYF
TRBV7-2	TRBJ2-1	CASSLRTRSYNEQFF
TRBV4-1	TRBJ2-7	CASSPFKFTGRGPYEQYF
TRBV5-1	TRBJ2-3	CASSLPQGNTQYF
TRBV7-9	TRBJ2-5	CASSLGDRYQETQYF
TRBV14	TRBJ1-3	CASSQVWGFGNTIYF
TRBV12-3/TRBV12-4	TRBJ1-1	CASSLKGQGRGTEAFF
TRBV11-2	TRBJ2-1	CASSFPIGGASYNEQFF
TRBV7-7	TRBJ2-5	CASSPVTGFQETQYF
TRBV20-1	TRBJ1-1	CSASPGGIQAFF
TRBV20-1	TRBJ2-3	CSARDLDYGTDTQYF
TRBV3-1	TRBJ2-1	CASSQEIDEQFF
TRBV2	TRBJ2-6	CASRGEAGANVLTF
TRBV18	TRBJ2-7	CASSQSERYEQYF
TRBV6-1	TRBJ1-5	CASSEVVSQHF
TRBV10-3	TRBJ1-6	CAISERVGRDNSPLHF
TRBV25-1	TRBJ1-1	CASSEGSEAFF
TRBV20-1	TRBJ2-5	CSATRGSGGLQETQYF
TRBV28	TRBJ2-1	CASSLLGGGRRRVYNEQFF
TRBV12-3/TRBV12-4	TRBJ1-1	CASSSMGRNTEAFF
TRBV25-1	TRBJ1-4	CASSERLNGEKLFF
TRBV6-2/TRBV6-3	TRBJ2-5	CASNRSGRRGRETQYF
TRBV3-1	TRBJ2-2	CASSPGSDWGTGELFF
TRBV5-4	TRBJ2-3	CASSSNPVRTDTQYF
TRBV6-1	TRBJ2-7	CASWADYSYEQYF
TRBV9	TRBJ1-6	CASSAAAGSPLHF
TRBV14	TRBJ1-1	CASSKRGAVNTEAFF
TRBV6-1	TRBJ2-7	CASSDRGRTYEQYF
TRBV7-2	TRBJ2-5	CASSQQGVGQETQYF
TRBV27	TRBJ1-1	CASSFLRTGWNTEAFF
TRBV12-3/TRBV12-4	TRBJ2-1	CASSPPRDFLYNEQFF
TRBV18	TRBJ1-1	CASSPSRGADTEAFF
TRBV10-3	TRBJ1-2	CAISWGGEGHYTF
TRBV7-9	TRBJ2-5	CASSTDRATSGESIRETQYF
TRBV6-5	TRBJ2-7	CASSYSAYSYEQYF
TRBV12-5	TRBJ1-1	CASGFDGRAEAFF
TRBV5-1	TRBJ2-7	CASSLSRGDYPYEQYF
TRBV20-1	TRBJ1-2	CSAPPGTGGAGYGYTF
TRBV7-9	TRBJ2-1	CASSLGTLEQFF
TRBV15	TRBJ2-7	CATSSGWDRGRQSWSFREQYF